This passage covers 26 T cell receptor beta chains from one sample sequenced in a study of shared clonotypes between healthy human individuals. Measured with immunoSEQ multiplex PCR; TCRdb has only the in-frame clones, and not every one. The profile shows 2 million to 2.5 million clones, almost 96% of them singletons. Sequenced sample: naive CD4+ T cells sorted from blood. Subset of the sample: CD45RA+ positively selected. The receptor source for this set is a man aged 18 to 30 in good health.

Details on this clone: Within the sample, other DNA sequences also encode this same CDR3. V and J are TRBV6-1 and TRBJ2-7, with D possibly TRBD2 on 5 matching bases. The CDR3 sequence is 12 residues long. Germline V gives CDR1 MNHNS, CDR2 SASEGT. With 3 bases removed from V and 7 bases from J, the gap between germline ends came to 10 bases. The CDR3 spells CASSERRGEQYF. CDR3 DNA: TGTGCCAGCAGTGAGAGAAGAGGGGAGCAGTACTTC.

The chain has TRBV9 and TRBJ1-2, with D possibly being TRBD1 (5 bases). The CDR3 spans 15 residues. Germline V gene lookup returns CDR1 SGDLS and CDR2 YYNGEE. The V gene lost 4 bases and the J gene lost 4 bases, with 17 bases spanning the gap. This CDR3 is CASSPRVQGGYGYTF. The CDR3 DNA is TGTGCCAGCAGCCCCAGAGTTCAGGGTGGCTATGGCTACACCTTC.

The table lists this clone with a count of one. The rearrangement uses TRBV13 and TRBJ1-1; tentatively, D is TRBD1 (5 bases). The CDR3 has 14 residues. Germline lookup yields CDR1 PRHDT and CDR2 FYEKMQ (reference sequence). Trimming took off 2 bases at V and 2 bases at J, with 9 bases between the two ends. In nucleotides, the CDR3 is TGTGCCAGCAGCTTACCGAGGGGAAACACTGAAGCTTTCTTT. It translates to CASSLPRGNTEAFF.

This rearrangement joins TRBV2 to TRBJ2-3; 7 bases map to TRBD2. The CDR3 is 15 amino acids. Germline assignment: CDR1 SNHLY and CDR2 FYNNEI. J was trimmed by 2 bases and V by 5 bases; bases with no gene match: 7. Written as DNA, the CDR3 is TGTGCCAGCAGTTCTAGCGGCGGACCCACAGATACGCAGTATTTT. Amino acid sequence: CASSSSGGPTDTQYF. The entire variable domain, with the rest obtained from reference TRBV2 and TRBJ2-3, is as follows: EPEVTQTPSHQVTQMGQEVILRCVPISNHLYFYWYRQILGQKVEFLVSFYNNEISEKSEIFDDQFSVERPDGSNFTLKIRSTKLEDSAMYFCASSSSGGPTDTQYFGPGTRLTVL.

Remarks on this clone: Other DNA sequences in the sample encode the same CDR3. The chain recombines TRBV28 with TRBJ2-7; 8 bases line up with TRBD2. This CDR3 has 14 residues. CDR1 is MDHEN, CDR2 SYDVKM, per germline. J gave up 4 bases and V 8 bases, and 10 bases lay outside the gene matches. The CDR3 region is CASSPGGGSYEQYF. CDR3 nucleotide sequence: TGTGCCAGCTCCCCGGGGGGGGGCAGTTACGAGCAGTACTTC.

In nucleotides, the CDR3 is TGTGCCAGCAGCCCACGGACGTCGGGGGAGACCCAGTACTTC. It is translated as CASSPRTSGETQYF. This chain connects TRBV5-5 to TRBJ2-5; tentative D call: TRBD2 (5 bases). The V gene lost 4 bases and the J gene lost 5 bases, with 15 bases spanning the gap. The CDR3 extends over 14 amino acids. Germline V CDR1 and CDR2: SGHKS, YYEKEE (reference sequence). The whole variable domain, filled in from reference TRBV5-5 and TRBJ2-5, reads DAGVTQSPTHLIKTRGQQVTLRCSPISGHKSVSWYQQVLGQGPQFIFQYYEKEERGRGNFPDRFSARQFPNYSSELNVNALLLGDSALYLCASSPRTSGETQYFGPGTRLLVL.

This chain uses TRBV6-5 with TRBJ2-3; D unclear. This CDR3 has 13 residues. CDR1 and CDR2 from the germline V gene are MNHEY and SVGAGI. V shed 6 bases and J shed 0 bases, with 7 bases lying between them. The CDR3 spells CASRPASTDTQYF. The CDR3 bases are TGTGCCAGCAGGCCAGCTAGCACAGATACGCAGTATTTT.

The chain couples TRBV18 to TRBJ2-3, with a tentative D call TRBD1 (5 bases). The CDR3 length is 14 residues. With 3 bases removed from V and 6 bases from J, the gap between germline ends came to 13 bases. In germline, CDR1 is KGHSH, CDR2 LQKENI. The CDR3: CASSPSSKGDTQYF. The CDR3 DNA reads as TGTGCCAGCTCACCCTCCTCCAAGGGGGATACGCAGTATTTT.

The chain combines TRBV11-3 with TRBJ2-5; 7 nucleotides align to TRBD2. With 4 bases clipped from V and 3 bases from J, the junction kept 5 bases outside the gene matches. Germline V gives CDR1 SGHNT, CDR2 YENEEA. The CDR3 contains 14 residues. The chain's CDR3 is CASSWGGSEETQYF. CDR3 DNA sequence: TGTGCCAGCAGCTGGGGAGGGTCGGAAGAGACCCAGTACTTC.

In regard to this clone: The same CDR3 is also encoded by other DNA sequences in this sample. The CDR3 nucleotides read TGTGCCACCAGCAGAGATAGGGGGTCAGATACGCAGTATTTT. Its translation is CATSRDRGSDTQYF. J is TRBJ2-3 and V is TRBV15; D possibly corresponds to TRBD1 (6 bases). Per the germline V gene, CDR1 is LNHNV and CDR2 is YYDKDF (reference sequence). Trimming left V 0 bases short and J 4 bases short, with 8 bases between. The CDR3 consists of 14 residues.

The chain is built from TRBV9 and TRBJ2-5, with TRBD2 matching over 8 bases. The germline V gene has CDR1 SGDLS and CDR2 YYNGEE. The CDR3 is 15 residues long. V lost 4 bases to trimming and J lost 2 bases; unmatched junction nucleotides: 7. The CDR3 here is CASSTSGGIQETQYF. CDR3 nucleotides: TGTGCCAGCAGCACGTCGGGGGGGATACAAGAGACCCAGTACTTC.

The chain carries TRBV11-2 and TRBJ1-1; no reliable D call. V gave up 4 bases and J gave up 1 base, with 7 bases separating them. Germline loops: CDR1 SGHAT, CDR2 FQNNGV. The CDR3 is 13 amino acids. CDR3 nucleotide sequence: TGTGCCAGCAGCTGGGCAGAGAACACTGAAGCTTTCTTT. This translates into CASSWAENTEAFF.

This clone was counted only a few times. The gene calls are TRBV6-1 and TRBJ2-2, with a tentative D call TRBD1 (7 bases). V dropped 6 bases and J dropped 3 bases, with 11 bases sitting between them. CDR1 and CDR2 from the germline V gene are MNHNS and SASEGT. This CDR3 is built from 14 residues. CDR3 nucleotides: TGTGCCAGCAGAACCAGGGGGGACACCGGGGAGCTGTTTTTT. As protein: CASRTRGDTGELFF.

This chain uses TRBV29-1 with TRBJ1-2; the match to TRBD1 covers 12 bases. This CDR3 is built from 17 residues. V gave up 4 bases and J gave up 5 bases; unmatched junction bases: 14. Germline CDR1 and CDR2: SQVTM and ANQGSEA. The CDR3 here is CSVASGTGGLNQYGYTF. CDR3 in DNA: TGCAGCGTTGCTTCCGGGACAGGGGGCCTAAACCAATATGGCTACACCTTC.

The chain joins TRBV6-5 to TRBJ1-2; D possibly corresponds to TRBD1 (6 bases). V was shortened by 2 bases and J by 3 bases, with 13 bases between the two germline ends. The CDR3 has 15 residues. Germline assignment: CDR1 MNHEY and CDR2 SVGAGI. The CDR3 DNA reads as TGTGCCAGCAGTTACCTCGGGGGCCTTGACTATGGCTACACCTTC. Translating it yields CASSYLGGLDYGYTF.

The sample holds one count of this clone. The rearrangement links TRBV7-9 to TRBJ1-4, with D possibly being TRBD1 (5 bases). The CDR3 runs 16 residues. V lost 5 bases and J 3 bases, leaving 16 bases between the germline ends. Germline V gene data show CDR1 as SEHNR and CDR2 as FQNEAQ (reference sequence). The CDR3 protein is CASSRTGTVPNEKLFF. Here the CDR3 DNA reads TGTGCCAGCAGCCGGACCGGGACGGTTCCTAATGAAAAACTGTTTTTT.

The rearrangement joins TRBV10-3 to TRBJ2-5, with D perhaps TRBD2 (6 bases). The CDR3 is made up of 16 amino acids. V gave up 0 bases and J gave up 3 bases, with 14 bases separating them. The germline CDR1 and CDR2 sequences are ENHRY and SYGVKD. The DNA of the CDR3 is TGTGCCATCAGTGAGTCGAACCCGGGACTTAAAGAGACCCAGTACTTC. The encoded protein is CAISESNPGLKETQYF.

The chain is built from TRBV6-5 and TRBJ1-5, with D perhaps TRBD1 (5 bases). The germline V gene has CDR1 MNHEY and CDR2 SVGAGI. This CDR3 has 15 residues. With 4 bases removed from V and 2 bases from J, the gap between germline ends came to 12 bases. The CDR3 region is CASSSEGLGNQPQHF. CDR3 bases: TGTGCCAGCAGTTCGGAGGGGTTGGGCAATCAGCCCCAGCATTTT.

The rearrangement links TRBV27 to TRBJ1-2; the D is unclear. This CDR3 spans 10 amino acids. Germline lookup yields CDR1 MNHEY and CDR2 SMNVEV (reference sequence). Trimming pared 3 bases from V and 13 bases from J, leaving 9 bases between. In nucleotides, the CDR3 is TGTGCCAGCAGTTTCAGCATTCCCACCTTC. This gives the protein CASSFSIPTF.

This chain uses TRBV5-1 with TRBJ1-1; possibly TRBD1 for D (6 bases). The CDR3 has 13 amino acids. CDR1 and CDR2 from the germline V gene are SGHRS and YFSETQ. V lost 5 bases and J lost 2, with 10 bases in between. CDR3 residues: CASSQDSNTEAFF. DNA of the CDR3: TGCGCCAGCAGTCAGGACAGTAACACTGAAGCTTTCTTT.

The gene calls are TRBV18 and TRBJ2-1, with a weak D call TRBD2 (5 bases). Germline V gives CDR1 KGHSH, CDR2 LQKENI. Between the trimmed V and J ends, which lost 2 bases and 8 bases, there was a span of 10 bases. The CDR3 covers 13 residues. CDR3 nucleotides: TGTGCCAGCTCACCAGCACTAGAAGATGAGCAGTTCTTC. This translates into CASSPALEDEQFF.

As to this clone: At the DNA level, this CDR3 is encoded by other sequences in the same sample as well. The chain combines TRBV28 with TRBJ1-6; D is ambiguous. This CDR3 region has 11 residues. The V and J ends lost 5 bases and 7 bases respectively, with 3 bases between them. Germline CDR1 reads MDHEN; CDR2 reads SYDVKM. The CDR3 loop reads CASSLNSPLHF. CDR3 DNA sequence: TGTGCCAGCAGTCTCAATTCACCCCTCCACTTT. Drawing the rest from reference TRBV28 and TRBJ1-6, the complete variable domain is DVKVTQSSRYLVKRTGEKVFLECVQDMDHENMFWYRQDPGLGLRLIYFSYDVKMKEKGDIPEGYSVSREKKERFSLILESASTNQTSMYLCASSLNSPLHFGNGTRLTVT.

The CDR3 coding sequence is TGTGCCAGCAGGAGAGGGTGGAACACTGAAGCTTTCTTT. Amino acid sequence: CASRRGWNTEAFF. V usage is TRBV6-8 and J usage is TRBJ1-1; D gene uncertain. CDR1 is MNHGY and CDR2 is SAAAGT in the germline V gene. The CDR3 contains 13 residues. Trimming pared 6 bases from V and 1 base from J, leaving 9 bases between.

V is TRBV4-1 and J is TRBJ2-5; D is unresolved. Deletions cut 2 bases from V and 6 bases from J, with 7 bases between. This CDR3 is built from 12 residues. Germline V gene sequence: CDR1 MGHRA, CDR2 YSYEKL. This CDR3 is CASSQLLKTQYF. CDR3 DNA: TGCGCCAGCAGCCAATTGTTAAAGACCCAGTACTTC.

The CDR3 DNA reads TGCGCCAGCAGGTCACAGGGAATCACTGAAGCTTTCTTT. Translating it yields CASRSQGITEAFF. J is TRBJ1-1 and V is TRBV10-1; tentatively, D is TRBD1 (6 bases). V lost 6 bases and J 4 bases, leaving 12 bases between the germline ends. This CDR3 is 13 amino acids long. Germline lookup yields CDR1 WNHNN and CDR2 SYGVQD (reference sequence).

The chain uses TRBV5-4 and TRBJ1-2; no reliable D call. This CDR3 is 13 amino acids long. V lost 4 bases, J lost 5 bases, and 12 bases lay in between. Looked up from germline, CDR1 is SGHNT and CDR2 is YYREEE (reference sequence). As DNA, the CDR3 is TGTGCCAGCAGCCCACAGACGGCTTATGGCTACACCTTC. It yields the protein CASSPQTAYGYTF. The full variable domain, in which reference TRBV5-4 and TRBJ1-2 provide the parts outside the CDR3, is ETGVTQSPTHLIKTRGQQVTLRCSSQSGHNTVSWYQQALGQGPQFIFQYYREEENGRGNFPPRFSGLQFPNYSSELNVNALELDDSALYLCASSPQTAYGYTFGSGTRLTVV.